These T cell receptor beta chains were read from a single sample in a study of PD-L1 blockade in urothelial cancer. Only in-frame clones appear in the TCRdb table, and some are missing; sequencing was by immunoSEQ multiplex PCR. The table has about 91,000 clones, 70% to 90% seen once; the top ten hold around 8.1%. The specimen comprised PBMCs, sampled around atezolizumab (anti-PD-L1) treatment. The receptors come from a man between 65 and 80 years old with urothelial cancer. Each CDR3 is given with its conserved first and last residue. D genes are given only for firm matches. Clone size is shown for a subset of rows, as once, few, many or a class of expanded clone.

d_call	clone_size	cdr3_length	v_call	j_call	cdr3_aa	cdr3_nt
-	-	16	TRBV9	TRBJ2-7	CASSVAAGTLSYEQYF	TGTGCCAGCAGCGTAGCAGCTGGGACTCTCTCCTACGAGCAGTACTTC
-	-	15	TRBV9	TRBJ2-7	CASSVGDWEKSEQYF	TGTGCCAGCAGCGTAGGGGATTGGGAGAAATCCGAGCAGTACTTC
-	-	14	TRBV6-1	TRBJ1-1	CASGRDNVNTEAFF	TGTGCCAGCGGTAGGGACAACGTGAACACTGAAGCTTTCTTT
-	-	10	TRBV20-1	TRBJ1-2	CSAPTGGYTF	TGCAGTGCACCTACAGGGGGCTACACCTTC
TRBD1	-	14	TRBV5-8	TRBJ2-5	CASSFRQGQETQYF	TGTGCCAGCAGCTTCCGACAGGGTCAAGAGACCCAGTACTTC
TRBD1	-	16	TRBV5-6	TRBJ1-5	CASSARDRGPNQPQHF	TGTGCCAGCAGCGCCCGGGACAGGGGGCCTAATCAGCCCCAGCATTTT
-	-	13	TRBV6-5	TRBJ1-1	CASSYPGNPEAFF	TGTGCCAGCAGTTACCCAGGGAATCCTGAAGCTTTCTTT
-	-	13	TRBV2	TRBJ1-1	CASSSRGATEAFF	TGTGCCAGCAGTTCCCGGGGGGCCACTGAAGCTTTCTTT
TRBD2	-	16	TRBV9	TRBJ2-1	CASSSGVSGGNNEQFF	TGTGCCAGCAGCTCGGGAGTTTCGGGAGGAAACAATGAGCAGTTCTTC
-	-	18	TRBV12-5	TRBJ2-5	CASGMGFGGGIGKETQYF	TGTGCTAGTGGTATGGGTTTTGGGGGAGGCATAGGTAAAGAGACCCAGTACTTC
-	-	14	TRBV7-2	TRBJ2-7	CASSLVPGNYEQYF	TGTGCCAGCAGCTTAGTTCCGGGAAATTACGAGCAGTACTTC
-	-	14	TRBV5-1	TRBJ2-5	CASSLEPGQETQYF	TGCGCCAGCAGCTTGGAGCCGGGCCAAGAGACCCAGTACTTC
TRBD2	-	14	TRBV12-5	TRBJ2-7	CASGLREGGYEQYF	TGTGCTAGTGGTTTGAGGGAGGGAGGCTACGAGCAGTACTTC
-	few	15	TRBV19	TRBJ1-4	CASSSSGATNEKLFF	TGTGCCAGTAGCAGTTCGGGGGCAACTAATGAAAAACTGTTTTTT
TRBD1	-	16	TRBV30	TRBJ2-5	CAWSKGDREYQETQYF	TGTGCCTGGAGTAAGGGGGACAGGGAGTACCAAGAGACCCAGTACTTC
TRBD1	-	13	TRBV29-1	TRBJ1-1	CSVNSGQHTEAFF	TGCAGCGTAAATTCGGGACAGCACACTGAAGCTTTCTTT
-	-	13	TRBV6-1	TRBJ2-5	CASGWGLGETQYF	TGTGCCAGCGGGTGGGGCTTGGGGGAGACCCAGTACTTC
-	-	15	TRBV19	TRBJ2-2	CASTPSQGHTGELFF	TGTGCCTCAACCCCCTCCCAGGGGCACACCGGGGAGCTGTTTTTT
-	-	14	TRBV18	TRBJ1-1	CASSLRDKNTEAFF	TGTGCCAGCTCACTTCGGGACAAGAACACTGAAGCTTTCTTT
-	-	15	TRBV6-5	TRBJ2-2	CASSPQGSRTGELFF	TGTGCCAGCAGTCCGCAGGGGAGTAGGACCGGGGAGCTGTTTTTT
TRBD1	-	14	TRBV10-2	TRBJ1-5	CASRGTGLNQPQHF	TGCGCCAGCAGGGGGACAGGTCTAAATCAGCCCCAGCATTTT
TRBD2	-	17	TRBV13	TRBJ2-3	CASSLKVAGDSADTQYF	TGTGCCAGCAGCTTAAAGGTAGCGGGGGATTCTGCAGATACGCAGTATTTT